The 25 T cell receptor beta chains reported below all come from one sample, sequenced in a study of response to subunit inactivated influenza vaccine listed by TCRdb under 2018. The method was RT-PCR. Instrument used: Illumina HiSeq 2500. TCRdb ran its own pipeline on the public reads, namely fastp trimming at Q25 and MiXCR clone calling, and kept in-frame beta chains. Each entry merges the rows of one CDR3 protein and shows their most common DNA and genes. In all, the sample holds about 540,000 distinct CDR3 sequences, and around 21% of those were seen once. Clones ranked in the top ten supply approximately 2.9% of the sample. Separately, the same data were catalogued under a study of T cells expressing NK-cell markers. According to the second study: The TCR beta cDNA libraries were made using 5'RACE template switching, a step that added both a universal primer site and unique molecular identifiers.

Sequencing used CD4+ T cells sorted from PBMCs, obtained less than 13 days after vaccination. All receptors come from a man over 45 who received an inactivated influenza vaccine. Donor details come from another sample of the same person, matched by shared clones.

This clonotype turned up a few times. The chain combines TRBV20-1 with TRBJ2-1; 11 nucleotides match TRBD2. This CDR3 region has 15 residues. The V gene's germline CDR1 is DFQATT and CDR2 SNEGSKA (reference sequence). Trimming took 6 bases from V and 3 from J; bases not matched to a gene: 7. Written as DNA, the CDR3 is TGCAGTGCGCAAAGCCTAGCGGGGGGCTACAATGAGCAGTTCTTC. Its translation: CSAQSLAGGYNEQFF.

The table lists this clonotype with a few counts. The genes are TRBV6-2 or TRBV6-3 and TRBJ1-5; D unresolved. Trimming cost V 7 bases and J 4 bases, with 14 bases left between them. CDR3 size: 14 residues. Per germline, CDR1 MNHEY and CDR2 SVGEGT. The CDR3 bases are TGTGCCAGCACCGAATGGCTAGGAAATCAGCCCCAGCATTTT. Its translation: CASTEWLGNQPQHF.

This clonotype has a handful of counts. This chain uses TRBV12-3 or TRBV12-4 with TRBJ2-3, with 8 bases fitting TRBD2. CDR3 length equals 17 residues. V was pared by 4 bases and J by 2 bases, with 11 bases of the junction left unmatched. The CDR3 loop reads CASSSLGLVGPTDTQYF. The CDR3 nucleotides read TGTGCCAGCAGTTCACTGGGACTAGTAGGGCCCACAGATACGCAGTATTTT.

This clonotype was counted between two and nine times. This rearrangement joins TRBV10-3 to TRBJ2-3, with 11 bases aligning to TRBD2. CDR1 and CDR2 (germline): ENHRY, SYGVKD. The J segment lost 2 bases and the V segment lost 6 bases, leaving 7 bases of the junction unmatched. The CDR3 consists of 16 residues. CDR3 residues: CAISETSGGYTDTQYF. In nucleotides, the CDR3 is TGTGCCATCAGCGAAACTAGCGGGGGATACACAGATACGCAGTATTTT.

V and J are TRBV12-3 or TRBV12-4 and TRBJ2-7, with a tentative D call TRBD2 (7 bases). There are 15 residues in the CDR3. V shed 5 bases and J shed 0 bases, with 14 bases lying between them. The CDR3 sequence: CASSRGRGSSYEQYF. CDR3 nucleotides: TGTGCCAGCAGTCGGGGGAGGGGGAGCTCCTACGAGCAGTACTTC.

The chain recombines TRBV29-1 with TRBJ2-1; D gene ambiguous. The CDR3 length is 15 residues. Deletions cut 0 bases from V and 7 bases from J, with 16 bases between. Per the germline V gene, CDR1 is SQVTM and CDR2 is ANQGSEA. The CDR3 reads CSVEDRRTVGNEQFF. The CDR3, as DNA: TGCAGCGTTGAAGACCGACGGACGGTGGGGAATGAGCAGTTCTTC.

This clonotype has only a few counts. As DNA, the CDR3 is TGTGCCAGCAGCTCCCGCAAGGGCCCCGGGGAGCTGTTTTTT. Protein product: CASSSRKGPGELFF. The chain carries TRBV7-2 and TRBJ2-2, with D unresolved. The germline V gene encodes CDR1 SGHTA and CDR2 FQGNSA. Deletions cut 4 bases from V and 6 bases from J, with 12 bases between. The CDR3 consists of 14 residues.

This clonotype was observed a few times. V is TRBV2 and J is TRBJ1-4; D perhaps matches TRBD1 (6 bases). Germline V gene lookup returns CDR1 SNHLY and CDR2 FYNNEI. This CDR3 contains 19 residues. V was trimmed by 3 bases and J by 0 bases, leaving 20 bases between them. The DNA of the CDR3 is TGTGCCAGCAGTGATCTCTGGACAGTTGGTGATCCAACTAATGAAAAACTGTTTTTT. It codes for CASSDLWTVGDPTNEKLFF.

This clonotype was seen more than once but under ten times. The chain links TRBV19 to TRBJ1-5; no clear D. The CDR3 runs 14 residues. Trimming pared 8 bases from V and 4 bases from J, leaving 15 bases between. Germline lookup yields CDR1 LNHDA and CDR2 SQIVND (reference sequence). CDR3 amino acids: CASGSSSLNQPQHF. DNA for the CDR3: TGTGCCAGTGGCTCATCGAGCCTTAATCAGCCCCAGCATTTT.

The V call is TRBV6-6, the J call TRBJ2-1, with TRBD1 matching over 9 bases. CDR1 and CDR2 from the germline V gene are MNHNY and SVGAGI (reference sequence). The CDR3 contains 12 residues. With 2 bases clipped from V and 13 bases from J, the junction kept 3 bases outside the gene matches. CDR3 sequence (DNA): TGTGCCAGCAGTTACACGACAGGGGGACAGTTCTTC. This translates into CASSYTTGGQFF.

This clonotype was seen many times. This sequence joins TRBV7-9 and TRBJ2-7; D is uncertain. CDR1 is SEHNR and CDR2 is FQNEAQ in the germline V gene (reference sequence). The CDR3 spans 17 residues. V was trimmed by 2 bases and J by 5 bases, leaving 22 bases between them. CDR3 coding DNA: TGTGCCAGCAGCTTATATGCGACGGCCATCCCTTCGAACGAGCAGTACTTC. It translates to CASSLYATAIPSNEQYF.

J is TRBJ1-3 and V is TRBV6-1; TRBD1 agrees at 8 bases. Germline CDR1 is MNHNS and CDR2 is SASEGT. The CDR3 consists of 16 residues. The V gene end was trimmed by 5 bases and the J gene end by 0 bases; junction bases not matched to a gene: 6. This CDR3 reads CASSPWTGSSGNTIYF. Written as DNA, the CDR3 is TGTGCCAGCAGTCCCTGGACAGGGAGCTCTGGAAACACCATATATTTT.

V and J are TRBV30 and TRBJ2-3, with unresolved D. CDR1 GTSNPN and CDR2 SVGIG come from the germline V gene (reference sequence). This CDR3 spans 16 amino acids. V was clipped by 1 base and J by 1 base, with 15 bases between them. The CDR3 here is CAWSEERYFGTDTQYF. CDR3 nucleotide sequence: TGTGCCTGGAGTGAGGAGAGGTATTTCGGCACAGATACGCAGTATTTT. Using reference TRBV30 and TRBJ2-3 for the parts outside the CDR3, the full variable domain is SQTIHQWPATLVQPVGSPLSLECTVEGTSNPNLYWYRQAAGRGLQLLFYSVGIGQISSEVPQNLSASRPQDRQFILSSKKLLLSDSGFYLCAWSEERYFGTDTQYFGPGTRLTVL.

This clonotype was counted between two and nine times. The chain recombines TRBV5-1 with TRBJ2-4, with TRBD1 matching over 7 bases. CDR1 is SGHRS, CDR2 YFSETQ, per germline. The CDR3 loop spans 14 amino acids. V was pared by 4 bases and J by 3 bases, with 4 bases of the junction left unmatched. Here the CDR3 reads CASSPGQDKNIQYF. For the CDR3, the DNA is TGCGCCAGCAGCCCCGGACAGGACAAAAACATTCAGTACTTC. Filled out from reference TRBV5-1 and TRBJ2-4, the complete variable domain reads KAGVTQTPRYLIKTRGQQVTLSCSPISGHRSVSWYQQTPGQGLQFLFEYFSETQRNKGNFPGRFSGRQFSNSRSEMNVSTLELGDSALYLCASSPGQDKNIQYFGAGTRLSVL.

A few counts support this clonotype. The rearrangement uses TRBV12-3 or TRBV12-4 and TRBJ1-1; 8 positions match TRBD1. V lost 7 bases, J lost 3 bases, and 7 bases stayed unmatched. The CDR3 sequence is 14 residues long. The CDR3 DNA is TGTGCCAGCAATCCCAGGGGGCTAGACACTGAAGCTTTCTTT. It encodes CASNPRGLDTEAFF.

This clonotype was counted at least ten times. This rearrangement joins TRBV27 to TRBJ2-7; a possible D gene is TRBD2 (6 bases). CDR3 size: 15 residues. Germline V lookup: CDR1 MNHEY, CDR2 SMNVEV (reference sequence). V was pared by 0 bases and J by 3 bases, with 12 bases between. DNA of the CDR3: TGTGCCAGCAGTTTATCGGAGGGTCGTGGCTACGAGCAGTACTTC. This sequence encodes CASSLSEGRGYEQYF.

V and J are TRBV11-2 and TRBJ2-5; 7 bases are shared with TRBD1. The ends lost 5 bases at V and 2 bases at J; junction bases unmatched: 8. The CDR3 covers 15 residues. Germline CDR1 SGHAT, CDR2 FQNNGV. The CDR3 DNA sequence: TGTGCCAGCAGCCAAACCAGGGGGTATCAAGAGACCCAGTACTTC. Residues: CASSQTRGYQETQYF.

This clonotype was detected only a few times. The rearrangement joins TRBV7-8 to TRBJ1-1; D unclear. V shed 1 base and J shed 5 bases, with 14 bases lying between them. The CDR3 sequence is 15 residues long. Germline CDR1 SGHVS, CDR2 FQNEAQ. The CDR3 loop reads CASSLVRGIGTEAFF. CDR3 coding DNA: TGTGCCAGCAGCTTAGTCAGAGGGATTGGGACTGAAGCTTTCTTT.

J is TRBJ1-2 and V is TRBV23-1; D unclear. TRBV23-1 is treated as an ORF (open reading frame) with a function not yet certain. The ends were cut back, 0 bases at V and 8 bases at J, with 16 bases in the middle. The CDR3 length is 15 residues. The CDR3 sequence is CASSQSRVKGRGYTF. Written as DNA, the CDR3 is TGCGCCAGCAGTCAATCTAGGGTGAAGGGCCGAGGCTACACCTTC.

The J gene is TRBJ2-1, the V gene TRBV18, with 12 bases lining up with TRBD2. The J segment lost 10 bases and the V segment lost 6 bases, leaving 7 bases of the junction unmatched. Germline-derived CDR1 and CDR2 are KGHSH and LQKENI. CDR3 length: 14 residues. The CDR3 protein is CASSRTSGDQEQFF. The CDR3 DNA is TGTGCCAGCTCCCGGACTAGCGGGGACCAGGAGCAGTTCTTC.

This clonotype was detected many times. This chain uses TRBV10-3 with TRBJ2-3; D is unresolved. The CDR3 contains 13 residues. V lost 5 bases to trimming and J lost 5 bases, with 11 bases between them. Germline V lookup: CDR1 ENHRY, CDR2 SYGVKD. CDR3 sequence: CAISLRVEDTQYF. The CDR3 region has the DNA TGTGCCATCAGTCTCCGAGTCGAAGATACGCAGTATTTT.

This chain uses TRBV19 with TRBJ2-2; 8 bases line up with TRBD2. CDR3 length: 16 amino acids. Trimming cost V 2 bases and J 6 bases; bases outside gene matches: 8. Germline V lookup: CDR1 LNHDA, CDR2 SQIVND (reference sequence). CDR3 amino acids: CASSIKTGRAAGELFF. In DNA, the CDR3 is TGTGCCAGTAGTATAAAAACCGGGAGGGCCGCCGGGGAGCTGTTTTTT.

V gene TRBV5-1 combines with J gene TRBJ2-2; D gene ambiguous. The CDR3 has 15 residues. Trimming shortened V by 1 base and J by 3 bases, and 10 bases separated the two germline ends. Germline V gene sequence: CDR1 SGHRS, CDR2 YFSETQ. CDR3 protein: CASSLLQTDTGELFF. CDR3 DNA: TGCGCCAGCAGCTTGTTACAGACTGACACCGGGGAGCTGTTTTTT.

This clonotype was detected ten times or more. CDR3 coding DNA: TGCAGCGCTGAGGGTGGACAGGCGAACTACAATGAGCAGTTCTTC. The encoded protein is CSAEGGQANYNEQFF. The chain links TRBV29-1 to TRBJ2-1; 7 bases align to TRBD1. The germline V gene has CDR1 SQVTM and CDR2 ANQGSEA. The CDR3 is made up of 15 amino acids. Losses at the gene ends were 7 bases for V and 3 bases for J; bases not matched to a gene: 12.

This clonotype was counted a few times. CDR3 sequence (DNA): TGCGCCAGCAGCCAAGGTGGGAGTAGGTACGAGCAGTACTTC. Translated: CASSQGGSRYEQYF. This chain connects TRBV4-3 to TRBJ2-7; TRBD2 might be the D (5 bases). The length of the CDR3 is 14 residues. CDR1 is LGHNA and CDR2 is YSLEER in the germline V gene. Between the trimmed V and J ends, which lost 1 base and 4 bases, there was a span of 11 bases.